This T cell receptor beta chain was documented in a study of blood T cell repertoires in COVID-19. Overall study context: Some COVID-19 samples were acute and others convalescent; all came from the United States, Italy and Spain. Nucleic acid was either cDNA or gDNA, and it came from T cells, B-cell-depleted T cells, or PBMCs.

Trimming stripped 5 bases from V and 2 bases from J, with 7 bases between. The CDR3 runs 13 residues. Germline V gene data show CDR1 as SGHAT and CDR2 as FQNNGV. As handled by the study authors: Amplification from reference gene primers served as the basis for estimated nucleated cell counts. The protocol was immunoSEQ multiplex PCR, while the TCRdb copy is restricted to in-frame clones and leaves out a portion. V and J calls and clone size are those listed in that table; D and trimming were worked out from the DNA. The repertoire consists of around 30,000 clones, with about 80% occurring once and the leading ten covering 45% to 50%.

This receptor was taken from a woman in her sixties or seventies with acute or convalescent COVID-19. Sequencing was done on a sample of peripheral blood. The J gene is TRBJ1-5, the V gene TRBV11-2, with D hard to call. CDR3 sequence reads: CASSVGGNQPQHF. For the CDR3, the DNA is TGTGCCAGCAGCGTCGGGGGCAATCAGCCCCAGCATTTT.